The entry below describes one TCR beta chain. This sample stems from a study of T-cell reconstitution after alpha-beta-depleted transplantation in children. TCRbeta library construction was performed incorporating unique molecular identifiers. TCRdb ran MiXCR on the PCR reads and lists one entry per CDR3 protein. The sample holds about 830,000 distinct CDR3 sequences, roughly 15% seen once. Unmatched junction bases numbered 13, after V lost 8 bases and J lost 14 bases. The CDR3 sequence is 13 residues long. Per germline, CDR1 SEHNR and CDR2 FQNEAQ (reference sequence). The sequence came from a male patient younger than 18 who had a stem cell transplant for acute lymphoblastic leukemia, so the T cells may come from the graft donor. The V and J genes are TRBV7-9 and TRBJ2-1, with 9 bases fitting TRBD2. The material sequenced was PBMCs, mostly from graft donor cells, taken 360 days after TCRalphabeta/CD19-depleted stem cell transplant. For the CDR3, the DNA is TGTGCCAGCTCCGGGAGGGTGGGACTAGCCGAGTTCTTC. Residues: CASSGRVGLAEFF.